This T cell receptor (beta chain) was sequenced during a study of blood T cell repertoires in COVID-19. Study-level background: Whether acute or convalescent, the COVID-19 samples came from the United States, Italy and Spain. The analysed material was cDNA or gDNA that came from T cells, B-cell-depleted T cells, or PBMCs.

In the original workflow: How many nucleated cells were present was estimated from reference gene primer amplification. Here immunoSEQ multiplex PCR was the method, and the copy in TCRdb shows in-frame clones only, minus some. V and J calls and clone size come straight from that table; D and trimming were deduced from the DNA. The table shows 230,000 or so clones, with 80% to 90% occurring only once. Germline CDR1 is LNHDA and CDR2 is SQIVND (reference sequence). The ends were cut back, 5 bases at V and 2 bases at J, with 22 bases in the middle. The CDR3 runs 17 residues. The study drew participants aged about 18 to 95 years from under 30 US areas.

What was sequenced was PBMCs or T cells enriched from blood (not recorded which). This receptor was taken from a woman in her 50s with acute COVID-19. This chain links TRBV19 with TRBJ2-7; TRBD2 is a possible D gene (6 bases). DNA of the CDR3: TGTGCCAGTAGTCCATCGATTGTCGCGGGGAATCCCTACGAGCAGTACTTC. This codes for CASSPSIVAGNPYEQYF.